One sample yielded the 16 T cell receptor beta chains listed below, sequenced in a study of glioma-infiltrating T cells. TCR alpha and beta CDR3 regions were amplified from RNA using iRepertoire nested multiplex PCR. TCRdb re-called the multiplex PCR reads through MiXCR, storing one row per CDR3 protein. The sample includes fewer than 200,000 distinct CDR3 sequences, more than 25% of them seen just once. Sample: glioma tissue, nonneoplastic brain tissue, or PBMCs (not recorded which). Source of these receptors: a human donor with low-grade glioma or glioblastoma, undergoing nonglioma brain surgery, or in good health (not recorded which).

This clonotype was seen ten or more times. V usage is TRBV2 and J usage is TRBJ2-1, with D maybe TRBD2 (5 bases). The CDR3 consists of 13 residues. V was shortened by 3 bases and J by 9 bases, with 12 bases between the two germline ends. Germline V gives CDR1 SNHLY, CDR2 FYNNEI. As DNA, the CDR3 is TGTGCCAGCAGTGAGCCGGGATGGGGTGAGCAGTTCTTC. Translation gives CASSEPGWGEQFF.

This clonotype was counted once. This may be a read error: a much more frequent sequence differs by one nucleotide. No conserved phenylalanine or tryptophan is present at the end of the CDR3, so a read error is the likely explanation. The genes are TRBV9 and TRBJ2-1; TRBD2 agrees at 9 bases. The CDR3 has 15 residues. The V segment lost 0 bases and the J segment 5 bases; nucleotides outside the gene matches: 3. The germline gives CDR1 SGDLS, CDR2 YYNGEE. The CDR3 spells CASSVVAGVHNEQFL. The CDR3 DNA reads as TGTGCCAGCAGCGTAGTAGCGGGAGTTCACAATGAGCAGTTCTTG.

About this clonotype itself: It may be a read error: a sequence one base away is much more abundant. The conserved final phenylalanine or tryptophan is absent from the CDR3, which likely points to a read error. J is TRBJ2-1 and V is TRBV28; 7 nucleotides agree with TRBD1. Per germline, CDR1 MDHEN and CDR2 SYDVKM. The CDR3 extends over 14 amino acids. V dropped 1 base and J dropped 8; count of bases not matched to a gene: 5. The CDR3 loop is CASSLFQGVDEQFL. The CDR3 nucleotides are TGTGCCAGCAGTTTATTCCAGGGGGTCGATGAGCAGTTCCTC.

This clonotype came up many times. The genes are TRBV28 and TRBJ1-1, with D unclear. Trimming shortened V by 4 bases and J by 5 bases, and 8 bases separated the two germline ends. This CDR3 region has 12 residues. The germline V gene encodes CDR1 MDHEN and CDR2 SYDVKM. The CDR3 sequence is CASSWTHTEAFF. CDR3 bases: TGTGCCAGCAGTTGGACCCATACTGAAGCTTTCTTT.

J is TRBJ2-1 and V is TRBV29-1; D is perhaps TRBD2 (5 bases). Germline values: CDR1 SQVTM, CDR2 ANQGSEA. V was pared by 0 bases and J by 8 bases, with 17 bases between. This CDR3 contains 15 residues. CDR3 DNA sequence: TGCAGCGTTGAAGAGGTTCTGACTTCGCGGGATGAGCAGTTCTTC. This sequence encodes CSVEEVLTSRDEQFF.

The J gene is TRBJ1-1, the V gene TRBV30; 7 bases map to TRBD1. CDR3 length equals 16 residues. Germline CDR1 and CDR2: GTSNPN and SVGIG (reference sequence). With 0 bases clipped from V and 1 base from J, the junction kept 8 bases outside the gene matches. The CDR3 reads CAWSVLPGTANTEAFF. DNA for the CDR3: TGTGCCTGGAGTGTACTTCCCGGGACAGCGAACACTGAAGCTTTCTTT. The whole variable domain, filled in from reference TRBV30 and TRBJ1-1, reads SQTIHQWPATLVQPVGSPLSLECTVEGTSNPNLYWYRQAAGRGLQLLFYSVGIGQISSEVPQNLSASRPQDRQFILSSKKLLLSDSGFYLCAWSVLPGTANTEAFFGQGTRLTVV.

The chain recombines TRBV7-2 with TRBJ2-7; D ambiguous. The V gene lost 4 bases and the J gene lost 2 bases, with 12 bases spanning the gap. The V gene's germline CDR1 is SGHTA and CDR2 FQGNSA. This CDR3 contains 14 residues. This chain's CDR3 is CASSSKTLTYEQYF. In DNA, the CDR3 is TGTGCCAGCAGCTCAAAGACACTGACCTACGAGCAGTACTTC.

A word on this clonotype: A much larger clone differs from this one at a single base, so this may be a read error. Written as DNA, the CDR3 is TGTGCCACAAAGGGGGAGTTGGATGAGCAGTTCTTC. Protein: CATKGELDEQFF. This chain joins TRBV28 and TRBJ2-1; maybe TRBD1 (6 bases). CDR1 is MDHEN, CDR2 SYDVKM, per germline. There are 12 residues in the CDR3. V was clipped by 10 bases and J by 8 bases, with 15 bases between them.

This clonotype came up a few times. The CDR3 ends on some other residue instead of the conserved phenylalanine or tryptophan, so this is likely a read error. The chain has TRBV6-1 and TRBJ2-7; 11 nucleotides match TRBD2. The CDR3 extends over 14 amino acids. Trimming at V came to 7 bases and at J to 3 bases, leaving 5 bases not matched to a gene. CDR1 and CDR2 from the germline V gene are MNHNS and SASEGT. The CDR3 DNA sequence: TGTGCCAGCAATTCTCTAGCGGGGGGCTACGAGCAGTACCTC. Translated, it gives CASNSLAGGYEQYL.

V usage is TRBV19 and J usage is TRBJ2-2; tentatively, D is TRBD1 (5 bases). CDR3 length: 14 residues. Germline assignment: CDR1 LNHDA and CDR2 SQIVND (reference sequence). Trimming shortened V by 3 bases and J by 6 bases, and 11 bases separated the two germline ends. The CDR3 bases are TGTGCCAGTAGTATTGGGGCCTTCGCCGGGGAGCTGTTTTTT. Translation gives CASSIGAFAGELFF.

Many counts were recorded for this clonotype. This rearrangement joins TRBV7-9 to TRBJ1-3; weak D call: TRBD1 (5 bases). The length of the CDR3 is 15 residues. Per the germline V gene, CDR1 is SEHNR and CDR2 is FQNEAQ (reference sequence). Trimming took off 3 bases at V and 2 bases at J, with 11 bases between the two ends. The CDR3 here is CASSFGSGPGNTIYF. The CDR3 nucleotides are TGTGCCAGCAGCTTCGGGTCGGGACCTGGAAACACCATATATTTT. The whole variable domain, filled in from reference TRBV7-9 and TRBJ1-3, reads DTGVSQNPRHKITKRGQNVTFRCDPISEHNRLYWYRQTLGQGPEFLTYFQNEAQLEKSRLLSDRFSAERPKGSFSTLEIQRTEQGDSAMYLCASSFGSGPGNTIYFGEGSWLTVV.

This clonotype was seen at least ten times. The rearrangement joins TRBV18 to TRBJ2-1; D not certain. The CDR3 has 12 amino acids. V lost 6 bases and J lost 2, with 5 bases in between. Germline V lookup: CDR1 KGHSH, CDR2 LQKENI. CDR3 bases: TGTGCCAGCTCGCCAGCCTACAATGAGCAGTTCTTC. This gives the protein CASSPAYNEQFF. The full variable domain, its missing parts supplied by reference TRBV18 and TRBJ2-1, is NAGVMQNPRHLVRRRGQEARLRCSPMKGHSHVYWYRQLPEEGLKFMVYLQKENIIDESGMPKERFSAEFPKEGPSILRIQQVVRGDSAAYFCASSPAYNEQFFGPGTRLTVL.

This clonotype appeared many times. The chain employs TRBV3-1 and TRBJ2-3; possibly TRBD2 for D (6 bases). Trimming stripped 5 bases from V and 4 bases from J, with 7 bases between. Per germline, CDR1 LGHDT and CDR2 YNNKEL (reference sequence). This CDR3 is built from 12 residues. CDR3 loop: CASSSGADTQYF. CDR3 coding DNA: TGTGCCAGCAGCTCGGGAGCAGATACGCAGTATTTT.

In its sample, this clonotype was seen a few times. This chain uses TRBV29-1 with TRBJ2-3; 7 positions agree with TRBD2. Germline V gene data show CDR1 as SQVTM and CDR2 as ANQGSEA. V was pared by 6 bases and J by 5 bases, with 8 bases of the junction left unmatched. The CDR3 sequence is 13 residues long. CDR3 bases: TGCAGCGTATGGATTGGCGGGGGAGATACGCAGTATTTT. Its translation: CSVWIGGGDTQYF.

This clonotype was detected many times. The chain is built from TRBV3-1 and TRBJ1-1; D gene uncertain. Trimming took off 2 bases at V and 5 bases at J, with 12 bases between the two ends. Per the germline V gene, CDR1 is LGHDT and CDR2 is YNNKEL (reference sequence). The CDR3 totals 14 residues. CDR3 nucleotide sequence: TGTGCCAGCAGCCAACCTCCCCCCAGGACTGAAGCTTTCTTT. This sequence encodes CASSQPPPRTEAFF.

V usage is TRBV5-1 and J usage is TRBJ1-2; D call uncertain. With 7 bases removed from V and 4 bases from J, the gap between germline ends came to 17 bases. The CDR3 loop spans 14 amino acids. Germline assignment: CDR1 SGHRS and CDR2 YFSETQ. For the CDR3, the DNA is TGCGCCAGCGCCGTAAGTTTCGAGGCCTATGGCTACACCTTC. This gives the protein CASAVSFEAYGYTF.